This TCR beta chain was sequenced during a study of T cell responses to AZD1222 COVID-19 vaccine. Study background: Second-dose schedules of about 4 or about 12 weeks were combined.

Turning to this clone: Its antigen is currently unknown. A read error may produce the germline difference seen at one junction end.

Study results and caveats: Most donors were white British and more were female, and clonal diversity was possibly underestimated. Spike was spanned by vaccine-associated CD4 TCRs, which were dominant at 160-218 and 743-854. Close to half of spike-specific TCRs reportedly recognize unmutated variant regions.

Measured with immunoSEQ multiplex PCR; TCRdb has only the in-frame clones, and not every one. The sample consists of fewer than 140,000 clones, 85% to 90% of them appearing once. The sequence was collected from an adult in good health. The input for sequencing was peripheral blood, taken on day 0 of AZD1222 vaccination.

CDR3 in DNA: TGTGCCAGCAGCGAAGGTCGAATCAATCAGCCCCAGCATTTT. This encodes CASSEGRINQPQHF. This chain uses TRBV6-1 with TRBJ1-5; D gene unclear. The CDR3 runs to 14 residues. The V gene's germline CDR1 is MNHNS and CDR2 SASEGT.